This T cell receptor beta chain was observed in a study of T cell responses to AZD1222 COVID-19 vaccine. The CDR3 spans 16 residues. The J segment lost 8 bases and the V segment lost 1 base, leaving 16 bases of the junction unmatched. Germline assignment: CDR1 GTSNPN and CDR2 SVGIG (reference sequence). The repertoire was sequenced with immunoSEQ multiplex PCR; TCRdb's copy has only in-frame clones and lacks some. The profile covers about 120,000 clones, with approximately 84% appearing a single time and approximately 7.5% taken by the ten largest. This specimen was peripheral blood, taken on day 0 of AZD1222 vaccination. This rearrangement joins TRBV30 to TRBJ1-2, with 7 positions matching TRBD1. This TCR was sampled from an adult in good health. DNA for the CDR3: TGTGCCTGGAGTGGCCTCACAGGACAGGCTTCGGGAGGCTACACCTTC. It translates to CAWSGLTGQASGGYTF.